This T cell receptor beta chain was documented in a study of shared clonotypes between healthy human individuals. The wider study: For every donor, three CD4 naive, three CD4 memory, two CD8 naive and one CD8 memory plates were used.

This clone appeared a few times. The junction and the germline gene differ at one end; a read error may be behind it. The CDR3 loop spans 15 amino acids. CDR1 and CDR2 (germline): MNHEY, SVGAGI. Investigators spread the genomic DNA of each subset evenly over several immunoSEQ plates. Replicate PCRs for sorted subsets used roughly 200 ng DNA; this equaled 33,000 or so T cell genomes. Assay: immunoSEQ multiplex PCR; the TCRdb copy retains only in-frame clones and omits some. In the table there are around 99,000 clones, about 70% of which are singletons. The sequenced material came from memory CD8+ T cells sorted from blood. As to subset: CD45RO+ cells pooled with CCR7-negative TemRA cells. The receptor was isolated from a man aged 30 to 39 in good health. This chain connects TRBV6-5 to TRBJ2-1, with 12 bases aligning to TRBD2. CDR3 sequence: CASSDSTSGSNEQFF. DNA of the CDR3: TGTGCCAGCAGTGACTCGACTAGCGGGAGCAATGAGCAGTTCTTC.